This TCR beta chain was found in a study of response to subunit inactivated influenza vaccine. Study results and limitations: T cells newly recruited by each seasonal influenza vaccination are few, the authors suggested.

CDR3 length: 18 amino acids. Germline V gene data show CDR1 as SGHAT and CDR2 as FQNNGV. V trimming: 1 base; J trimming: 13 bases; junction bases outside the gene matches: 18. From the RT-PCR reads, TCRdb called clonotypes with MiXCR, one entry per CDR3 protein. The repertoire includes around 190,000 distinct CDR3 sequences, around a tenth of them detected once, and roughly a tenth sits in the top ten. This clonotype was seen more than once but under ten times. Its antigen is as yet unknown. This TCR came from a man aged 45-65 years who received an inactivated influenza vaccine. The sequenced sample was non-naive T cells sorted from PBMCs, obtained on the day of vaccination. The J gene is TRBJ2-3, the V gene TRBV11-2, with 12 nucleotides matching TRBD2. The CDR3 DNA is TGTGCCAGCAGCTTAGGCATAGGGTCTAGCGGGGGGGCACGGTATGAGTATTTT. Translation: CASSLGIGSSGGARYEYF.